One sample yielded the 18 T cell receptor beta chains listed below, sequenced in a study of shared clonotypes between healthy human individuals. Assay: immunoSEQ multiplex PCR; the TCRdb copy retains only in-frame clones and omits some. The table has roughly 2,500,000 clones, roughly 93% seen once. What was sequenced was naive CD4+ T cells from PBMCs. Subset here: CD45RA+ positively selected. The receptor set was obtained from a young man in good health. Some clones in this sample may be carry-over from other donors' samples.

As for this clone: Other DNA variants within this sample encode the same CDR3. The V gene is TRBV7-3, the J gene TRBJ2-3; TRBD1 matches 10 bases. The CDR3 spans 16 residues. The V segment lost 1 base and the J segment 4 bases; nucleotides outside the gene matches: 5. In germline, CDR1 is SGHTA, CDR2 FQGTGA. CDR3 protein: CASSLSRDRGADTQYF. CDR3 DNA sequence: TGTGCCAGCAGCTTAAGCCGGGACAGGGGAGCAGATACGCAGTATTTT.

This clone was seen once. The chain joins TRBV5-6 to TRBJ2-7; 8 bases map to TRBD2. Losses at the gene ends were 2 bases for V and 3 bases for J; bases not matched to a gene: 4. Per germline, CDR1 SGHDT and CDR2 YYEEEE. This CDR3 region has 14 residues. CDR3 region: CASSFRGGYYEQYF. The CDR3 DNA reads TGTGCCAGCAGCTTTCGGGGGGGTTACTACGAGCAGTACTTC.

V and J are TRBV6-4 and TRBJ1-5, with TRBD1 as a possible D gene (6 bases). CDR1 MRHNA and CDR2 SNTAGT come from the germline V gene. V shed 7 bases and J shed 1 base, with 14 bases lying between them. The CDR3 totals 15 residues. The CDR3 nucleotides are TGTGCCAGCATCCCGAGGGGGGAGAGCAATCAGCCCCAGCATTTT. It is translated as CASIPRGESNQPQHF.

This chain uses TRBV18 with TRBJ2-3; 7 bases fit TRBD1. Per germline, CDR1 KGHSH and CDR2 LQKENI. V lost 2 bases, J lost 0 bases, and 2 bases stayed unmatched. The CDR3 is 15 amino acids. CDR3 region: CASSPGRGSTDTQYF. Written as DNA, the CDR3 is TGTGCCAGCTCACCAGGCAGGGGGAGCACAGATACGCAGTATTTT.

In DNA, the CDR3 is TGTGCCAGCAGCTCTCCTTCGCTCGGGACTCCGAGAAGCTACAATGAGCAGTTCTTC. Translated, it gives CASSSPSLGTPRSYNEQFF. The chain carries TRBV11-2 and TRBJ2-1, with D perhaps TRBD2 (6 bases). V was pared by 4 bases and J by 3 bases, with 25 bases between. The germline V gene has CDR1 SGHAT and CDR2 FQNNGV. The CDR3 spans 19 residues.

This chain connects TRBV5-3 to TRBJ1-4; no firm D call. Being an ORF, TRBV5-3 has a function that is uncertain. This CDR3 is built from 10 residues. V lost 10 bases to trimming and J lost 11 bases, with 12 bases between them. This chain's CDR3 is CAPVVLKLFF. The CDR3 DNA sequence: TGTGCCCCGGTCGTTTTGAAACTGTTTTTT.

The CDR3 DNA sequence: TGCGCCAGCTCGGGACAGGGGACAGGAGATACGCAGTATTTT. It is translated as CASSGQGTGDTQYF. The chain has TRBV5-1 and TRBJ2-3; TRBD1 matches 10 bases. With 7 bases clipped from V and 5 bases from J, the junction kept 7 bases outside the gene matches. The CDR3 extends over 14 amino acids. CDR1 SGHRS and CDR2 YFSETQ come from the germline V gene.

This chain uses TRBV5-4 with TRBJ2-1; 7 bases are shared with TRBD2. In germline, CDR1 is SGHNT, CDR2 YYREEE (reference sequence). V shed 4 bases and J 14 bases; nucleotides not matched to a gene: 15. The CDR3 is 14 amino acids. The CDR3 loop is CASSKRDGAGAEFF. The CDR3 region has the DNA TGTGCCAGCAGCAAGCGGGACGGCGCCGGGGCGGAGTTCTTC.

The DNA for the CDR3 is TGTGCCAGCAGTGAAGGCGCCCTTTCCTACGAGCAGTACTTC. Amino acid sequence: CASSEGALSYEQYF. The V gene is TRBV6-1, the J gene TRBJ2-7; D unresolved. This CDR3 comprises 14 residues. Trimming left V 1 base short and J 1 base short, with 8 bases between. Germline CDR1 is MNHNS and CDR2 is SASEGT.

This chain joins TRBV10-3 and TRBJ2-2; 16 bases map to TRBD2. Germline V CDR1 and CDR2: ENHRY, SYGVKD. The ends lost 7 bases at V and 5 bases at J; junction bases unmatched: 13. This CDR3 has 19 amino acids. Here the CDR3 DNA reads TGTGCCATCACCCCCGGGACTAGCGGGAGGGCCTGGCGGACCGGGGAGCTGTTTTTT. Residues: CAITPGTSGRAWRTGELFF.

The chain has TRBV18 and TRBJ2-5; possible D gene TRBD1, 7 bases. The DNA matches TRBJ2-7 better at its end, which makes the J call doubtful. The length of the CDR3 is 13 residues. From germline, CDR1 is KGHSH and CDR2 LQKENI. Here the CDR3 reads CASSPAGGYEQYF. In DNA form, the CDR3 reads TGTGCCAGCTCACCAGCAGGGGGGTACGAGCAGTACTTC.

CDR3 coding DNA: TGTGCCAGCAGCTTATTTGGCAGCGAGTTGAACACTGAAGCTTTCTTT. This sequence encodes CASSLFGSELNTEAFF. The chain carries TRBV7-2 and TRBJ1-1, with D unclear. CDR1 is SGHTA, CDR2 FQGNSA, per germline. The CDR3 is made up of 16 amino acids. V was shortened by 2 bases and J by 0 bases, with 13 bases between the two germline ends.

This clone was found a few times. The chain couples TRBV6-1 to TRBJ1-1; D gene ambiguous. The CDR3 totals 13 residues. V was trimmed by 0 bases and J by 9 bases, leaving 11 bases between them. The germline V gene has CDR1 MNHNS and CDR2 SASEGT. CDR3 DNA sequence: TGTGCCAGCAGTGAAGCGCCCAGGTCTCAAGCTTTCTTT. This sequence encodes CASSEAPRSQAFF.

The genes are TRBV15 and TRBJ1-1; D ambiguous. CDR3 size: 12 residues. CDR1 and CDR2 (germline): LNHNV, YYDKDF (reference sequence). Trimming left V 4 bases short and J 4 bases short, with 7 bases between. The CDR3 coding sequence is TGTGCCACCAGCATCGGTAGCACTGAAGCTTTCTTT. This sequence encodes CATSIGSTEAFF.

The chain carries TRBV7-2 and TRBJ2-2, with 8 bases fitting TRBD1. This CDR3 is built from 12 residues. V was clipped by 3 bases and J by 15 bases; unmatched bases: 6. CDR1 is SGHTA, CDR2 FQGNSA, per germline. The CDR3 nucleotides read TGTGCCAGCAGCTTTCAGACAGGGGCGGTGTTTTTT. Its translation: CASSFQTGAVFF.

The chain uses TRBV2 and TRBJ2-7; 10 bases line up with TRBD1. The CDR3 is 14 amino acids. Germline V gene data show CDR1 as SNHLY and CDR2 as FYNNEI. Unmatched junction bases numbered 1, after V lost 0 bases and J lost 5 bases. In nucleotides, the CDR3 is TGTGCCAGCAGTGAAGCGGGACAGGGGAACGAGCAGTACTTC. This translates into CASSEAGQGNEQYF.

A word on this clone: Other DNA variants within this sample encode the same CDR3. The chain recombines TRBV7-2 with TRBJ2-3, with D unresolved. CDR3 size: 14 residues. V was cut by 3 bases and J by 2 bases, with 9 bases left in between. CDR1 and CDR2 from the germline V gene are SGHTA and FQGNSA. DNA of the CDR3: TGTGCCAGCAGCTTGGCAGGTTCCACAGATACGCAGTATTTT. Protein sequence: CASSLAGSTDTQYF.

This chain links TRBV28 with TRBJ2-1; perhaps D is TRBD1 or TRBD2 (5 bases each). Trimming stripped 5 bases from V and 5 bases from J, with 16 bases between. Germline V lookup: CDR1 MDHEN, CDR2 SYDVKM. The CDR3 totals 15 residues. The CDR3 loop reads CASSVRDRKDNEQFF. CDR3 in DNA: TGTGCCAGCAGTGTCCGGGACCGAAAGGACAATGAGCAGTTCTTC.